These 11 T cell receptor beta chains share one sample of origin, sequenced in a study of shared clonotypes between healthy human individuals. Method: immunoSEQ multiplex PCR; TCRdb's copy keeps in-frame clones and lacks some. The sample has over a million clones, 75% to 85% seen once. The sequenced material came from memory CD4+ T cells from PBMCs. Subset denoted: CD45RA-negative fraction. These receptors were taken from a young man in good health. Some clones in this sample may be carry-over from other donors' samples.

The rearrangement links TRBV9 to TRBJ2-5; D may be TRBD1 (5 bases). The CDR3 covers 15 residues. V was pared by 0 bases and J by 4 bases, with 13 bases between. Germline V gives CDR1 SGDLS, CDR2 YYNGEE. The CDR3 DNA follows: TGTGCCAGCAGCGTAGTCTCCAGGGCCGGAGAGACCCAGTACTTC. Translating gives CASSVVSRAGETQYF.

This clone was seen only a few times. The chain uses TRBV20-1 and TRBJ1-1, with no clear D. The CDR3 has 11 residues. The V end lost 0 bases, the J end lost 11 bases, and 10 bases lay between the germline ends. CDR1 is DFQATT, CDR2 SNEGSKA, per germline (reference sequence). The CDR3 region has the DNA TGCAGTGCTAGAGACCTGGACGGGGCTTTCTTT. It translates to CSARDLDGAFF.

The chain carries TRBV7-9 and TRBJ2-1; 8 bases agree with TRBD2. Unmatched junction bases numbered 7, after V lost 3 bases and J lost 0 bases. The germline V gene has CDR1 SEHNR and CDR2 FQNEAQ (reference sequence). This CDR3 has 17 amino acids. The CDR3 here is CASSFNSGKGSYNEQFF. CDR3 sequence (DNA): TGTGCCAGCAGCTTTAATAGCGGGAAAGGCTCCTACAATGAGCAGTTCTTC.

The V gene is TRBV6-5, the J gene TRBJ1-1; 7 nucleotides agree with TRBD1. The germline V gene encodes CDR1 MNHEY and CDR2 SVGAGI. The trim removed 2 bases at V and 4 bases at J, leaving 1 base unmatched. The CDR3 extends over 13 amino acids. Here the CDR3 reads CASSYTGATEAFF. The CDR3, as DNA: TGTGCCAGCAGTTACACAGGGGCCACTGAAGCTTTCTTT.

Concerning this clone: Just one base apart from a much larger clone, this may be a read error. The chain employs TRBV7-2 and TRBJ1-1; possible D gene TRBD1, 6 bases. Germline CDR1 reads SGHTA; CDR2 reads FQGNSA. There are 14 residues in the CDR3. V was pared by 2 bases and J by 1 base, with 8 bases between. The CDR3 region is CASSLQGTNTEAFF. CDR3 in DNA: TGTGCCAGCAGCTTACAGGGGACGAACACTGAAGCTTTCTTT.

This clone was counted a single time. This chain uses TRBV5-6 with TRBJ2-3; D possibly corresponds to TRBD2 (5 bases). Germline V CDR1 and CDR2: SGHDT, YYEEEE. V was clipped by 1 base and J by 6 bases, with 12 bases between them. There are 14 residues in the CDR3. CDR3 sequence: CASSLYLAEDTQYF. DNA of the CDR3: TGTGCCAGCAGCTTGTACCTAGCTGAGGATACGCAGTATTTT. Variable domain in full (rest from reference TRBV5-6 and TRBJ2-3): DAGVTQSPTHLIKTRGQQVTLRCSPKSGHDTVSWYQQALGQGPQFIFQYYEEEERQRGNFPDRFSGHQFPNYSSELNVNALLLGDSALYLCASSLYLAEDTQYFGPGTRLTVL.

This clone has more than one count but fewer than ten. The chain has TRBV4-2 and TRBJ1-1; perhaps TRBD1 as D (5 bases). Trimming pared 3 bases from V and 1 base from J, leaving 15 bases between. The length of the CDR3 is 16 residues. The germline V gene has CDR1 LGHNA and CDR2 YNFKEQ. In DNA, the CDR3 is TGTGCCAGCAGCCATGGGCCGAGGGGAGGGAACACTGAAGCTTTCTTT. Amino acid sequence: CASSHGPRGGNTEAFF.

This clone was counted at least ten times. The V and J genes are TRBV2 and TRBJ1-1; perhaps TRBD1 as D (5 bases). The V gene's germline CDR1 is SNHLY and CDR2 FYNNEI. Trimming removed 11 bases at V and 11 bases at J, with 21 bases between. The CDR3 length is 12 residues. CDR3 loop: CAGEHLLRDAFF. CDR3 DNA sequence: TGTGCCGGCGAACATCTTCTCCGGGACGCTTTCTTT. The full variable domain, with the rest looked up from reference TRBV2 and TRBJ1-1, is EPEVTQTPSHQVTQMGQEVILRCVPISNHLYFYWYRQILGQKVEFLVSFYNNEISEKSEIFDDQFSVERPDGSNFTLKIRSTKLEDSAMYFCAGEHLLRDAFFGQGTRLTVV.

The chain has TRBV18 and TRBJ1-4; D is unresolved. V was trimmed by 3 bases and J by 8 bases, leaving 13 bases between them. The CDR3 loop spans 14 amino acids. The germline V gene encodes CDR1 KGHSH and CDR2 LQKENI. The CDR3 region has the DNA TGTGCCAGCTCACCCGACGGCTTTAAGGAAAAACTGTTTTTT. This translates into CASSPDGFKEKLFF.

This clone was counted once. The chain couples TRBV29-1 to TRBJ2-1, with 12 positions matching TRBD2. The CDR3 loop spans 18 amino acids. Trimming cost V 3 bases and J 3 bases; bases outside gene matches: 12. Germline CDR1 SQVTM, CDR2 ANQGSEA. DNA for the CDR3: TGCAGCGTTGAGGGGAGAACTAGCGGGAGGACTTTCTACAATGAGCAGTTCTTC. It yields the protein CSVEGRTSGRTFYNEQFF.

The CDR3 bases are TGTGCCAGCAGCTTCCCGGGACAGAGGAACTATGGCTACACCTTC. This sequence encodes CASSFPGQRNYGYTF. The chain carries TRBV7-9 and TRBJ1-2, with 7 bases identical to TRBD1. The CDR3 runs to 15 residues. The ends lost 3 bases at V and 2 bases at J; junction bases unmatched: 6. Germline-derived CDR1 and CDR2 are SEHNR and FQNEAQ (reference sequence). Using reference TRBV7-9 and TRBJ1-2 for the parts outside the CDR3, the full variable domain is DTGVSQNPRHKITKRGQNVTFRCDPISEHNRLYWYRQTLGQGPEFLTYFQNEAQLEKSRLLSDRFSAERPKGSFSTLEIQRTEQGDSAMYLCASSFPGQRNYGYTFGSGTRLTVV.